The 27 T cell receptor beta chains below were found in one sample sequenced in a study of OX40 agonist ivuxolimab in advanced cancers. Repertoires were generated with immunoSEQ multiplex PCR, while TCRdb's copy carries only in-frame clones and drops some. The sample records under 100,000 clones, 90% being singletons. This specimen consisted of CD4+ or CD8+ T cells sorted from blood, obtained in a trial of the OX40 agonist ivuxolimab. Every receptor here comes from an adult with an advanced solid tumor such as melanoma, head and neck, liver or kidney cancer.

The chain uses TRBV7-6 and TRBJ1-5; D not certain. V lost 1 base to trimming and J lost 3 bases, with 7 bases between them. The CDR3 runs to 14 residues. Germline V gene data show CDR1 as SGHVS and CDR2 as FNYEAQ. In DNA form, the CDR3 reads TGTGCCAGCAGCTTAGGCGGAAACAATCAGCCCCAGCATTTT. It is translated as CASSLGGNNQPQHF.

The genes are TRBV5-4 and TRBJ2-3; tentative D call: TRBD2 (6 bases). Deletions cut 3 bases from V and 0 bases from J, with 11 bases between. From germline, CDR1 is SGHNT and CDR2 YYREEE (reference sequence). This CDR3 is built from 15 residues. The CDR3 sequence is CASSSGLLSTDTQYF. CDR3 sequence (DNA): TGTGCCAGCAGCTCAGGACTATTAAGCACAGATACGCAGTATTTT.

The chain has TRBV11-3 and TRBJ2-1, with TRBD2 identical over 7 bases. V lost 4 bases and J lost 4; bases outside the gene matches: 10. This CDR3 spans 16 amino acids. Germline V gene data show CDR1 as SGHNT and CDR2 as YENEEA. This chain's CDR3 is CASSSGVGGRYNEQFF. The CDR3 DNA sequence: TGTGCCAGCAGCTCCGGTGTGGGCGGGAGATACAATGAGCAGTTCTTC.

This clone was picked up one time. V and J are TRBV6-1 and TRBJ1-1; D is unclear. This CDR3 contains 13 residues. V dropped 7 bases and J dropped 5 bases, with 14 bases sitting between them. The germline V gene encodes CDR1 MNHNS and CDR2 SASEGT. This CDR3 reads CASNREGWTEAFF. CDR3 nucleotides: TGTGCCAGCAACAGAGAAGGCTGGACTGAAGCTTTCTTT.

This chain connects TRBV6-1 to TRBJ1-6, with 10 nucleotides matching TRBD1. Germline lookup yields CDR1 MNHNS and CDR2 SASEGT. V lost 8 bases and J lost 10; bases outside the gene matches: 8. CDR3 length: 14 residues. CDR3 nucleotides: TGTGCCAGCCAGGGACAGGGGAGTCGGTCACCCCTCCACTTT. It translates to CASQGQGSRSPLHF.

The rearrangement uses TRBV5-4 and TRBJ1-6; 7 positions agree with TRBD1. In germline, CDR1 is SGHNT, CDR2 YYREEE (reference sequence). The length of the CDR3 is 15 residues. Losses at the gene ends were 3 bases for V and 10 bases for J; bases not matched to a gene: 10. The CDR3 here is CASSSEPGQFSPLHF. For the CDR3, the DNA is TGTGCCAGCAGCTCCGAACCGGGACAGTTCTCACCCCTCCACTTT.

The rearrangement uses TRBV18 and TRBJ1-5, with TRBD1 matching over 9 bases. Germline CDR1 is KGHSH and CDR2 is LQKENI. This CDR3 region has 14 residues. With V trimmed by 4 bases and J by 4 bases, 2 bases remained unmatched. CDR3 region: CASSRDRANQPQHF. The CDR3 DNA follows: TGTGCCAGCTCACGGGACAGGGCGAATCAGCCCCAGCATTTT.

The chain recombines TRBV7-9 with TRBJ1-2, with D hard to call. Trimming pared 5 bases from V and 7 bases from J, leaving 11 bases between. The germline V gene encodes CDR1 SEHNR and CDR2 FQNEAQ (reference sequence). CDR3 length equals 12 residues. CDR3 protein: CASSPRSGGYTF. In nucleotides, the CDR3 is TGTGCCAGCAGCCCAAGGTCGGGTGGCTACACCTTC.

The chain combines TRBV5-1 with TRBJ2-7, with D perhaps TRBD2 (5 bases). The CDR3 has 17 residues. Between the trimmed V and J ends, which lost 4 bases and 0 bases, there was a span of 20 bases. Looked up from germline, CDR1 is SGHRS and CDR2 is YFSETQ. The CDR3 here is CASSRITSSAGSYEQYF. As DNA, the CDR3 is TGCGCCAGCAGCCGTATTACTAGTTCAGCAGGCTCCTACGAGCAGTACTTC. Using reference TRBV5-1 and TRBJ2-7 for the parts outside the CDR3, the full variable domain is KAGVTQTPRYLIKTRGQQVTLSCSPISGHRSVSWYQQTPGQGLQFLFEYFSETQRNKGNFPGRFSGRQFSNSRSEMNVSTLELGDSALYLCASSRITSSAGSYEQYFGPGTRLTVT.

This clone was found once. The chain couples TRBV15 to TRBJ2-1, with D possibly called TRBD1 or TRBD2 (5 bases each). The CDR3 consists of 16 residues. Trimming stripped 0 bases from V and 4 bases from J, with 13 bases between. The germline CDR1 and CDR2 sequences are LNHNV and YYDKDF (reference sequence). The CDR3 reads CATSRDSGQRYNEQFF. CDR3 in DNA: TGTGCCACCAGCAGAGATTCAGGGCAGCGGTACAATGAGCAGTTCTTC.

The CDR3 loop is CASSQRTGGYEQYF. As DNA, the CDR3 is TGCGCCAGCAGCCAGAGGACAGGGGGGTACGAGCAGTACTTC. The chain joins TRBV5-1 to TRBJ2-7, with TRBD1 matching over 10 bases. Germline-derived CDR1 and CDR2 are SGHRS and YFSETQ. Trimming at V came to 4 bases and at J to 4 bases, leaving 5 bases not matched to a gene. CDR3 length: 14 residues.

This sequence joins TRBV4-2 and TRBJ2-3; the match to TRBD2 covers 10 bases. V shed 1 base, J shed 4 bases, and the junction held 5 bases outside the gene matches. Germline lookup yields CDR1 LGHNA and CDR2 YNFKEQ. The CDR3 is made up of 16 amino acids. The CDR3 spells CASSQGSSGSADTQYF. In nucleotides, the CDR3 is TGTGCCAGCAGCCAAGGTTCTAGCGGGAGTGCAGATACGCAGTATTTT.

The DNA for the CDR3 is TGCAGTGCTAGTCTACTCCGAGAGCAGTTCTTC. This gives the protein CSASLLREQFF. The rearrangement links TRBV20-1 to TRBJ2-1, with D uncertain. Germline lookup yields CDR1 DFQATT and CDR2 SNEGSKA (reference sequence). The CDR3 covers 11 residues. Trimming removed 3 bases at V and 10 bases at J, with 10 bases between.

In its sample, this clone was seen once. This sequence joins TRBV2 and TRBJ1-6, with TRBD1 identical over 10 bases. Germline-derived CDR1 and CDR2 are SNHLY and FYNNEI. The CDR3 is made up of 15 amino acids. Losses at the gene ends were 3 bases for V and 7 bases for J; bases not matched to a gene: 3. The CDR3 protein is CASSEGQGWNSPLHF. CDR3 nucleotides: TGTGCCAGCAGTGAGGGACAGGGGTGGAATTCACCCCTCCACTTT.

This rearrangement joins TRBV5-1 to TRBJ2-7, with TRBD2 matching 8 bases. Germline CDR1 is SGHRS and CDR2 is YFSETQ. The CDR3 totals 18 residues. V lost 0 bases and J lost 2; bases outside the gene matches: 13. Written as DNA, the CDR3 is TGCGCCAGCAGCTTGGCCAGCGGGGGCGGGAGCTTCGCCTACGAGCAGTACTTC. Protein: CASSLASGGGSFAYEQYF.

This chain joins TRBV15 and TRBJ2-7; maybe TRBD2 (6 bases). CDR1 is LNHNV and CDR2 is YYDKDF in the germline V gene (reference sequence). The germline V and J ends were trimmed by 1 base and 1 base, with 14 bases remaining between them. The length of the CDR3 is 16 residues. CDR3 DNA sequence: TGTGCCACCAGCAGAGTGGTCGGTGCGGGATCCTACGAGCAGTACTTC. It encodes CATSRVVGAGSYEQYF. Combining the CDR3 with reference TRBV15 and TRBJ2-7 gives the whole variable domain DAMVIQNPRYQVTQFGKPVTLSCSQTLNHNVMYWYQQKSSQAPKLLFHYYDKDFNNEADTPDNFQSRRPNTSFCFLDIRSPGLGDTAMYLCATSRVVGAGSYEQYFGPGTRLTVT.

CDR3 DNA sequence: TGTGCCACCAGCAGAGGGACACAGGGGGCGCGAGAAAAACTGTTTTTT. It is translated as CATSRGTQGAREKLFF. The rearrangement links TRBV15 to TRBJ1-4, with 9 bases fitting TRBD1. Germline V gene lookup returns CDR1 LNHNV and CDR2 YYDKDF (reference sequence). The CDR3 totals 16 residues. Losses at the gene ends were 1 base for V and 8 bases for J; bases not matched to a gene: 8. The whole variable domain, remainder taken from reference TRBV15 and TRBJ1-4, is DAMVIQNPRYQVTQFGKPVTLSCSQTLNHNVMYWYQQKSSQAPKLLFHYYDKDFNNEADTPDNFQSRRPNTSFCFLDIRSPGLGDTAMYLCATSRGTQGAREKLFFGSGTQLSVL.

In nucleotides, the CDR3 is TGTGCCAGCAGCCCAGCAGGGAACACTGAAGCTTTCTTT. Residues: CASSPAGNTEAFF. V and J are TRBV7-9 and TRBJ1-1; D is undetermined. Germline V gene lookup returns CDR1 SEHNR and CDR2 FQNEAQ (reference sequence). This CDR3 has 13 residues. Deletions cut 5 bases from V and 1 base from J, with 8 bases between. Using reference TRBV7-9 and TRBJ1-1 for the parts outside the CDR3, the full variable domain is DTGVSQNPRHKITKRGQNVTFRCDPISEHNRLYWYRQTLGQGPEFLTYFQNEAQLEKSRLLSDRFSAERPKGSFSTLEIQRTEQGDSAMYLCASSPAGNTEAFFGQGTRLTVV.

The chain has TRBV15 and TRBJ2-3; tentatively, D is TRBD1 (6 bases). Per germline, CDR1 LNHNV and CDR2 YYDKDF (reference sequence). The ends were cut back, 1 base at V and 6 bases at J, with 8 bases in the middle. This CDR3 region has 13 residues. In DNA, the CDR3 is TGTGCCACCAGCAGAGGGGGGCAGGATACGCAGTATTTT. It is translated as CATSRGGQDTQYF.

V and J are TRBV6-4 and TRBJ2-3, with no clear D. V lost 0 bases, J lost 6 bases, and 7 bases lay in between. The germline V gene has CDR1 MRHNA and CDR2 SNTAGT. The CDR3 sequence is 13 residues long. Here the CDR3 DNA reads TGTGCCAGCAGTGACTCTTCCCTGGATACGCAGTATTTT. It is translated as CASSDSSLDTQYF.

Points on this clone: One end of the junction does not line up with germline, which may come from a read error. This sequence joins TRBV13 and TRBJ2-3; TRBD1 or TRBD2 may be the D gene (5 bases each). Germline V gives CDR1 PRHDT, CDR2 FYEKMQ (reference sequence). The CDR3 sequence is 12 residues long. The CDR3 protein is CASSVGAVRWDF. In DNA, the CDR3 is TGTGCCAGCAGCGTCGGGGCAGTCCGATGGGATTTT.

The chain links TRBV18 to TRBJ1-4; 8 bases are shared with TRBD1. V was pared by 3 bases and J by 4 bases, with 7 bases of the junction left unmatched. Germline V CDR1 and CDR2: KGHSH, LQKENI. CDR3 size: 16 residues. The CDR3 loop is CASSPGRGHVNEKLFF. The CDR3 DNA sequence: TGTGCCAGCTCACCGGGCAGGGGGCATGTTAATGAAAAACTGTTTTTT.

The sample holds one count of this clone. This rearrangement joins TRBV5-4 to TRBJ1-4; no reliable D call. The V and J ends lost 2 bases and 7 bases respectively, with 9 bases between them. The CDR3 covers 13 residues. Germline V gene data show CDR1 as SGHNT and CDR2 as YYREEE (reference sequence). CDR3 in DNA: TGTGCCAGCAGCTTTTTTACGGGTGAAAAACTGTTTTTT. Protein: CASSFFTGEKLFF.

The chain links TRBV19 to TRBJ1-1; possibly TRBD1 for D (5 bases). Deletions cut 6 bases from V and 9 bases from J, with 17 bases between. CDR1 is LNHDA, CDR2 SQIVND, per germline (reference sequence). The CDR3 consists of 13 residues. The CDR3 region has the DNA TGTGCCAGTAGATCGGGTGCAGGGCGAAAAGCTTTCTTT. This codes for CASRSGAGRKAFF.

This sequence joins TRBV30 and TRBJ1-6; unclear D gene. V dropped 4 bases and J dropped 7 bases, with 17 bases sitting between them. Germline V gene lookup returns CDR1 GTSNPN and CDR2 SVGIG (reference sequence). This CDR3 is 15 amino acids long. In DNA, the CDR3 is TGTGCCTGGACAGCCGTATTTGGACGGAATTCACCCCTCCACTTT. It encodes CAWTAVFGRNSPLHF.

V gene TRBV10-3 combines with J gene TRBJ2-7, with D unclear. CDR3 length: 15 amino acids. V lost 0 bases and J lost 2, with 11 bases in between. Germline CDR1 ENHRY, CDR2 SYGVKD. CDR3 nucleotide sequence: TGTGCCATCAGTGAGTCGGTGCGAGGACCCTACGAGCAGTACTTC. Translated, it gives CAISESVRGPYEQYF.

This rearrangement joins TRBV6-9 to TRBJ2-3; TRBD1 might be the D (6 bases). This CDR3 contains 14 residues. Germline CDR1 reads MNHGY; CDR2 reads SVAAGI. The ends were cut back, 4 bases at V and 3 bases at J, with 11 bases in the middle. The CDR3 sequence is CASSCGTLTDTQYF. In DNA form, the CDR3 reads TGTGCCAGCAGTTGTGGGACATTAACAGATACGCAGTATTTT.